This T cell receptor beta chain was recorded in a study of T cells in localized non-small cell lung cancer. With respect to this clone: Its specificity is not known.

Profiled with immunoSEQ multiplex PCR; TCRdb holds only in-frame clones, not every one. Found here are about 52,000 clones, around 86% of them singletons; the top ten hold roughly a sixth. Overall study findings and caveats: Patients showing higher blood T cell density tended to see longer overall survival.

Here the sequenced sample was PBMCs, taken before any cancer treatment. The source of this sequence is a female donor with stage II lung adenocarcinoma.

This chain's CDR3 is CASSLEGANTEAFF. Here the CDR3 DNA reads TGTGCCAGCAGCTTAGAAGGGGCGAACACTGAAGCTTTCTTT. V usage is TRBV7-3 and J usage is TRBJ1-1, with a tentative D call TRBD1 (5 bases). The CDR3 has 14 residues. Deletions cut 2 bases from V and 1 base from J, with 8 bases between. Germline-derived CDR1 and CDR2 are SGHTA and FQGTGA.